This T cell receptor beta chain emerged from a study of cytomegalovirus exposure and HLA in healthy donors (dated by TCRdb to the late 2010s). As for the study more broadly: In an earlier analysis of under 750 of the donors, 250 to 350 Gb of sequence data and some 120 million unique TCR beta sequences from about 180 million T cells were reported. In a later analysis, previously published TCR beta repertoires from hundreds of donors were re-analyzed and high-resolution HLA genotyping was added so that TCR occurrence patterns could be studied. Genome-wide SNP genotypes for about 60% of the roughly 670 donors were used in a later genetic analysis, which treated that subset as a discovery cohort. An earlier analysis of several hundred of the donors applied high-throughput TCR beta sequencing to assess whether each TCR beta V gene segment acted as functional or pseudogenic. Typing coverage varied by locus: 629-630 donors for A, B, C, DRB1 and DQB1; roughly 560 for DQA1; around 610 for DPA1; under 490 for DPB1. Among about 360 genotyped donors of the cohort, an average of about 240,000 unique TCR beta nucleotide sequences were sequenced per donor, roughly a sixth of them non-productive. High-throughput TCR immunosequencing, statistical association of individual TCRs with disease status, and machine learning were combined to predict cytomegalovirus infection status. Rather than drawing on any new phenotypic data, the later analysis identified candidate immune exposures from TCR beta sequences and the way those sequences occurred across donors. A separate validation cohort of roughly 130 different subjects was used in addition to the approximately 640-subject first cohort. Roughly 300 gigabases of sequencing data and tens of millions of unique TCR sequences were included in an early release covering about 620 HLA-typed donors. Donor age, sex, ethnicity and CMV serostatus were compiled together with the repertoire data. The study profiled the T cell repertoires of 500 to 800 subjects by immunosequencing and related them to cytomegalovirus serostatus. All discovery cohort repertoires had been generated on a single sequencing platform. Of the 300 to 450 genotyped donors, 81% were placed in the genetic ancestry cluster associated with self-reported Caucasian donors. About five DR-DQ haplotypes were handled as single units for association and clustering because linkage in the cohort was strong. The aim of the study was to test whether cataloging public T cell receptors could identify signatures of past pathogen exposure. HLA typing covered class I and class II loci at four-digit resolution.

In total, approximately 700 healthy bone marrow donors made up the cohort. At the time of sampling, all cohort members were nominally healthy, though unrecorded immune exposures were likely present. The donor tested CMV seropositive and was one of the 289 seropositive cohort members. A peripheral blood sample was provided by each donor, and peripheral blood mononuclear cells were used for TCR beta sequencing. The Qiagen DNeasy Blood Extraction Kit was used to extract genomic DNA from the blood cell samples. This clone appeared a few times. Its recognized antigen is unknown. Base qualities are not recorded, but no much larger clone differs from it by a single base. V and J are trimmed by 4 bases and 0 bases, and the gene matches miss 10 bases of the junction. CDR1 and CDR2 are drawn from the germline V gene: SGHRS, YFSETQ. The CDR3 measures 16 amino acids from cysteine to phenylalanine. Of the read, only the CDR3 DNA is kept; its 48 bases are in frame from base 1.

What the work shows at the level of the full study, not this receptor alone: This cohort had only TCR beta chains sequenced, and the lack of alpha or paired-chain data limited which features could be detected. According to a later genetic analysis, donors in an Asian-associated ancestry cluster had fewer N-insertions in productive TCRs than the roughly 700-donor mean. When HLA alleles, especially DR and DQ, strongly co-occurred, TCR associations were difficult to assign to individual alleles. According to the authors, the approach could potentially be generalized to other disease states and immunological phenotypes. Because some donors lacked HLA typing at each locus, the association tests relied only on the typed subset. Some IMGT-functional V segments, including TRBV6-2 and TRBV6-3, could not be distinguished by the 87-base-pair reads and were therefore excluded. While some public TCRs were present in many individuals, most TCR sequences turned up only very rarely across donors. In vitro tests confirmed that three of the cytomegalovirus-associated TCR beta chains recognize cytomegalovirus antigens. An earlier analysis of approximately 530 of the donors showed that most TCR beta V segments appeared in productive rearrangements either about 90% or about 30% of the time, which broadly matched IMGT annotations. The presence/absence analyses assumed that sequencing depth was roughly uniform across donors, and that assumption may not be true. In a later analysis, HLA-associated TCR beta chains were found to be more clonally expanded and to have lower generation probabilities than equally common non-associated chains. The study listed approximately 150 TCR beta chains as associated with cytomegalovirus. In a later analysis, the rate of TCR association differed among HLA loci, with DRB1 alleles having the most associated TCRs and HLA-C alleles having the fewest. Most CMV-associated TCR beta chains appeared to be HLA-restricted in a later analysis, and the HLA associations seemed to be driven largely by CMV exposure. Immune exposure information for the cohort was limited to CMV serostatus. Linkage disequilibrium might explain the correlated functional status among segregating V segments, but an unknown experimental factor could not be excluded. In a later analysis, several top co-occurrence clusters were reported to appear linked to parvovirus B19, influenza, CMV and Epstein-Barr virus. A further reported finding was that TCR beta sequences accurately predicted the HLA-A and HLA-B alleles for most subjects in the first cohort. In a later genetic analysis, a missense DCLRE1C variant was associated with V-gene and J-gene trimming of TCR beta chains, and the association was replicated in an independent cohort. Specific HLA alleles were associated with 18,000 or so TCR beta sequences at a false discovery rate of 0.05 in a later analysis. The earlier analysis of about 600 of the donors excluded some 15 rarely observed V segments, including chromosome 9 orphons, because counts were too low. A cluster of highly shared sequence variants was judged likely to represent a technical artifact of the sequencing pipeline. Cytomegalovirus status was reported to be diagnosed by the classifier with high specificity and sensitivity in both the original and validation cohorts.

Library preparation employed the immunoSEQ multiplex PCR assay. For the multiplex PCR, a mixture combining 60 forward primers for TCR Vbeta segments and 13 reverse primers for TCR Jbeta segments was used. The CDR3 region of rearranged TCR beta genes was amplified from genomic DNA with a multiplex PCR assay. The amplified TCR beta libraries were sequenced on the Illumina HiSeq System as 87-base-pair reads. The original methods were these. In a later analysis, tens of millions of unique TCR beta chains were counted across the 500 to 700 repertoires, and approximately 11 million of these chains were shared by at least two donors. To remove PCR and sequencing errors, raw reads were error-corrected and collapsed into unique sequences using a nearest-neighbor algorithm that merged closely related sequences. Alignment of CDR3 sequences to IMGT reference sequences was used to assign V, D and J gene segments. For a sequence to be retained, a match of at least six nucleotides to both a V gene segment and a J gene segment was required. A rearrangement was called productive if the CDR3 had no stop codons and remained in frame with V and J, and every other rearrangement was called non-productive. CDR3 was defined according to IMGT convention as the region running from the second conserved V-encoded cysteine to the conserved J-encoded phenylalanine. In an earlier analysis of approximately 500 of the donors, sequences lacking an unambiguous match to a single V gene segment were excluded. In an earlier analysis of a few hundred of the donors, V segments were called functional above 56.7% productive rearrangements and were called segregating when the between-donor standard deviation exceeded 5%. A statistical classification framework was developed to diagnose cytomegalovirus status using the catalog of TCR beta chain sequences. In a later analysis, TCR nucleotide sequences were compared against IMGT/GENE-DB human TR gene sequences so that V and J genes could be assigned. Using the TCRdist pipeline, a later analysis assigned CDR3 sequences along with most-parsimonious VDJ recombination scenarios. In a later analysis, each TCR beta chain was defined by its CDR3 amino acid sequence together with its V-gene family, and reads without a unique V-gene family were excluded. In a later analysis, fewer than 600 highly shared, low-generation-probability nucleotide sequences were removed to address suspected cross-contamination and a sequencing artifact. For each public chain, a later analysis derived a clonal expansion index from normalized ranks of inferred template counts within each repertoire. In a later analysis, generation probabilities were computed using a VDJ recombination model fitted to out-of-frame rearrangements, and the results were checked against IGoR. Hypergeometric tests were used in a later analysis to score TCR-TCR, TCR-HLA and TCR-CMV co-occurrence, with a repertoire-size bias correction applied to the TCR pairs. A later analysis estimated false discovery rates by permuting HLA or CMV assignments 20 times. In a later analysis, co-occurring TCRs were grouped using DBSCAN, and TCRdist sequence similarity was added for clustering within HLA-allele-positive subsets. For co-occurrence clustering, repertoires with fewer than 30,000 or more than 120,000 public chains were excluded, along with four to six repertoires with anomalous nucleotide sharing. The clones in this table, taken by TCRdb from immuneACCESS, are in-frame only. Not every clone is retained; where verified, under half of the shortfall comes from an unresolved V gene, and the cause of the rest is unknown. D and trimming come from the DNA, and the V and J calls and clone size come from that table. The sample includes about 92,000 clones, with under 85% observed a single time. Less than 9.5% of the sample is in the top ten clones.

The sequence is built from TRBV5-1 and TRBJ2-7; TRBD2 agrees with 7 junctional bases. Sample: PBMCs. The TCR comes from a man aged 50 to 60 in good health and CMV-seropositive. The nucleotides read TGCGCCAGCAGCCTGGCCGGGGGGATCGGCTCCTACGAGCAGTACTTC. Its protein product is CASSLAGGIGSYEQYF. Where the CDR3 stops, the reference TRBV5-1 and TRBJ2-7 genes take over; the full variable domain is KAGVTQTPRYLIKTRGQQVTLSCSPISGHRSVSWYQQTPGQGLQFLFEYFSETQRNKGNFPGRFSGRQFSNSRSEMNVSTLELGDSALYLCASSLAGGIGSYEQYFGPGTRLTVT.